This T cell receptor (beta chain) is drawn from a study of OX40 agonist ivuxolimab in advanced cancers. Study context: Those enrolled were roughly 85% male, with a mean age of about 66 years and ages from about 20 to 80. Antecedent anti-PD-1, anti-PD-L1 or anti-CTLA-4 therapy was permissible, with 35% to 40% having received some.

Sequenced by immunoSEQ multiplex PCR; TCRdb stores in-frame clones only, minus some. Here the sample spans 75,000 to 95,000 clones, approximately 83% being singletons. Details on this clone: Its antigen remains unknown.

This CDR3 is 15 amino acids long. V shed 1 base and J 4 bases; nucleotides not matched to a gene: 6. Per the germline V gene, CDR1 is GTSNPN and CDR2 is SVGIG (reference sequence). Findings and limits, study-wide: Partial responders at 0.1-3.0 mg/kg showed near-lowest clonal expansion.

The chain couples TRBV30 to TRBJ1-4; 7 bases fit TRBD1. This specimen consisted of CD4+ or CD8+ T cells sorted from blood, obtained in a trial of the OX40 agonist ivuxolimab. This sequence originates from an adult with an advanced solid tumor such as melanoma, head and neck, liver or kidney cancer. The CDR3: CAWSEGQVINEKLFF. CDR3 in DNA: TGTGCCTGGAGTGAAGGACAGGTTATTAATGAAAAACTGTTTTTT.